These T cell receptor beta chains were read from a single sample in a study of cytomegalovirus exposure and HLA in healthy donors. The assay was immunoSEQ multiplex PCR, and TCRdb's table has in-frame clones only and misses some. The sample holds about 240,000 clones, around nine tenths seen once. Specimen: PBMCs. The receptor set was obtained from a man younger than 35 in good health and CMV-seronegative. The conserved cysteine and the conserved F or W are not part of the CDR3 here.

len: 14
v_gene: TRBV9
CDR3aa: ASSPGTSFYNSPLH

len: 12
v_gene: TRBV5-4
CDR3aa: ASSNSGSPYEQY

len: 11
v_gene: TRBV28
CDR3aa: ASRTRGAGEQY

len: 12
v_gene: TRBV7-8
CDR3aa: ASSLVRLNTEAF

len: 13
v_gene: TRBV9
CDR3aa: ASSSDRGLGYEQY

len: 10
v_gene: TRBV7-2
CDR3aa: ASRRATETQY

len: 14
v_gene: TRBV11-2
CDR3aa: ASTQSGVPGGEKLF

len: 13
v_gene: TRBV9
CDR3aa: ASSAGHRDGNIQY

len: 13
v_gene: TRBV28
CDR3aa: ASSMEGANRGGYT

len: 13
v_gene: TRBV4-3
CDR3aa: ASSQRRGSTGELF

len: 10
v_gene: TRBV5-1
CDR3aa: ASSLRRGEQY

len: 12
v_gene: TRBV9
CDR3aa: ASSVSPSSYEQY

len: 11
v_gene: TRBV27
CDR3aa: ASSSRTGREQY

len: 12
v_gene: TRBV5-1
CDR3aa: ASRGQDGSYEQY

len: 13
v_gene: TRBV25-1
CDR3aa: ASSEMRGNLETQY

len: 11
v_gene: TRBV6-1
CDR3aa: ASRRSSTDTQY

len: 10
v_gene: TRBV7-2
CDR3aa: ASSFNGREQY

len: 11
v_gene: TRBV6-6
CDR3aa: ASRGQGDTEAF

len: 12
v_gene: TRBV6-6
CDR3aa: ASSPGTGKTEAF

len: 15
v_gene: TRBV27
CDR3aa: ASSPLVLAGGTDTQY

len: 13
v_gene: TRBV2
CDR3aa: ASRARDRGRWELF

len: 12
v_gene: TRBV6-5
CDR3aa: ASSYGRGPYEQY

len: 13
v_gene: TRBV7-9
CDR3aa: ASSLTGSYNSPLH

len: 15
v_gene: TRBV11-2
CDR3aa: ASSLELGGGRTDTQY